These T cell receptor beta chains were read from a single sample in a study of T cell responses to AZD1222 COVID-19 vaccine. Sequenced by immunoSEQ multiplex PCR; TCRdb stores in-frame clones only, minus some. The sample yields fewer than 120,000 clones, roughly 93% seen once. This material consisted of peripheral blood, taken 28 days after the second AZD1222 dose. These receptors originate from an adult who received the AZD1222 COVID-19 vaccine. Each CDR3 is given with its conserved first and last residue. The order of the fields is J gene, D gene, V gene, clone size, CDR3 length, CDR3 DNA, CDR3 protein. D genes are given only for firm matches. Size is omitted from some rows. Given values are once, few, many or a class for expanded clones.

TRBJ1-1 | TRBD1 | TRBV6-4 | - | 12 | TGTGCCAGCAGTGACTCGGACAGGGAAGCTTTCTTT | CASSDSDREAFF
TRBJ2-6 | - | TRBV19 | - | 16 | TGTGCCAGTAGTATAGAGGGCGACTCTGGGGCCAACGTCCTGACTTTC | CASSIEGDSGANVLTF
TRBJ1-2 | - | TRBV5-1 | - | 15 | TGCGCCAGCAGCTTCGCAGACGGGACAATCTATGGCTACACCTTC | CASSFADGTIYGYTF
TRBJ1-5 | - | TRBV19 | - | 13 | TGTGCCAGTAGAACAGGTGCCAATCAGCCCCAGCATTTT | CASRTGANQPQHF
TRBJ2-3 | - | TRBV5-6 | - | 14 | TGTGCCAGCAGCTTGGTACCGGAGACAGATACGCAGTATTTT | CASSLVPETDTQYF
TRBJ1-2 | - | TRBV19 | - | 15 | TGTGCCAGTACCTCGCTGTCACAGGTCCGGTATGGCTACACCTTC | CASTSLSQVRYGYTF
TRBJ1-2 | - | TRBV30 | - | 12 | TGTGCCTGGGGGTTAGGACCCTATGGCTACACCTTC | CAWGLGPYGYTF
TRBJ2-7 | - | TRBV5-6 | - | 16 | TGTGCCAGCAGCCCTGTGGCCCGTTTTCGTTCCTACGAGCAGTACTTC | CASSPVARFRSYEQYF
TRBJ2-7 | - | TRBV5-1 | - | 14 | TGCGCCAGCAGCTTAATCCCAAGCTCCTACGAGCAGTACTTC | CASSLIPSSYEQYF
TRBJ2-1 | - | TRBV3-1/TRBV3-2 | - | 15 | TGTGCCAGCAGCCCCCGGGGCCACTCCTACAATGAGCAGTTCTTC | CASSPRGHSYNEQFF
TRBJ2-7 | TRBD2 | TRBV19 | - | 14 | TGTGCCAGTAGCCGGAGCGGGACCAGCTACGAGCAGTACTTC | CASSRSGTSYEQYF
TRBJ1-6 | - | TRBV5-4 | - | 16 | TGTGCCAGCAGCTTGGTCGGGACGGCCAATAATTCACCCCTCCACTTT | CASSLVGTANNSPLHF
TRBJ2-1 | - | TRBV7-9 | - | 18 | TGTGCCAGCAGCTTAGACGAGTGGGCGTTGAGCTCCTACAATGAGCAGTTCTTC | CASSLDEWALSSYNEQFF
TRBJ1-6 | - | TRBV6-5 | - | 16 | TGTGCCAGCAGTTTTAGGGTCAAAGGGGGGAATTCACCCCTCCACTTT | CASSFRVKGGNSPLHF
TRBJ1-1 | - | TRBV23-1 | - | 14 | TGCGCCAGCACCTTCCGGGGTTGGGGCACTGAAGCTTTCTTT | CASTFRGWGTEAFF
TRBJ1-2 | - | TRBV27 | - | 14 | TGTGCCAGCAGTTTATCGTTACACGCTCTCGGCTACACCTTC | CASSLSLHALGYTF
TRBJ1-4 | TRBD1 | TRBV6-5 | - | 15 | TGTGCCAGCAGTCCCTGGACAGGGGGCGATGAAAAACTGTTTTTT | CASSPWTGGDEKLFF
TRBJ1-2 | - | TRBV5-8 | - | 16 | TGTGCCAGCAGCCTTTGGAGAGGGGCGCTAAACTATGGCTACACCTTC | CASSLWRGALNYGYTF
TRBJ2-7 | TRBD1 | TRBV3-1/TRBV3-2 | - | 15 | TGTGCCAGCAGCCACCCGGGACAGGGGGCCTACGAGCAGTACTTC | CASSHPGQGAYEQYF
TRBJ2-7 | - | TRBV11-2 | - | 14 | TGTGCCAGCAGCTTCGAAGGGCCCCGTTTTGAGCAGTACTTC | CASSFEGPRFEQYF
TRBJ1-1 | - | TRBV6-5 | - | 15 | TGTGCCAGCAGGCCCTTCGGACAGATGAACACTGAAGCTTTCTTT | CASRPFGQMNTEAFF
TRBJ1-5 | TRBD1 | TRBV9 | - | 15 | TGTGCCAGCAGCGTAGGCAGGGGGGTAAATCAGCCCCAGCATTTT | CASSVGRGVNQPQHF
TRBJ1-2 | - | TRBV6-2/TRBV6-3 | - | 10 | TGTGCCAGCAGCGATTATGGCTACACCTTC | CASSDYGYTF
TRBJ1-5 | - | TRBV2 | - | 16 | TGTGCCAGCAGTGAAATTCTTATCAGCACCAATCAGCCCCAGCATTTT | CASSEILISTNQPQHF
TRBJ1-4 | - | TRBV5-1 | - | 12 | TGCGCCTCTTCGGCCCCTGGGGAAAAACTGTTTTTT | CASSAPGEKLFF
TRBJ2-7 | TRBD1 | TRBV5-1 | - | 16 | TGCGCCAGTGCAATTACGCCGGGACAGGGACACTACGAGCAGTACTTC | CASAITPGQGHYEQYF
TRBJ2-6 | TRBD1 | TRBV27 | - | 15 | TGTGCCAGCAGGAGAGGGGGCGGTGGGGCCAACGTCCTGACTTTC | CASRRGGGGANVLTF
TRBJ2-2 | - | TRBV5-1 | - | 16 | TGCGCCAGCAGCTTGCAAGGGCCAGGGTACACCGGGGAGCTGTTTTTT | CASSLQGPGYTGELFF
TRBJ2-2 | - | TRBV11-3 | - | 13 | TGTGCCAGCAGCTTTCAGAACACCGGGGAGCTGTTTTTT | CASSFQNTGELFF
TRBJ1-1 | - | TRBV11-2 | - | 13 | TGTGCCAGCAGCAGCATTTCGAGAACTGAAGCTTTCTTT | CASSSISRTEAFF
TRBJ2-2 | - | TRBV7-9 | - | 15 | TGTGCCAGCAGCTTGCGCGCGGACGGAAACGGGGAGCTGTTTTTT | CASSLRADGNGELFF
TRBJ2-2 | - | TRBV14 | few | 17 | TGTGCCAGCAGCCAAGTCCGAGGACAATCTAACACCGGGGAGCTGTTTTTT | CASSQVRGQSNTGELFF
TRBJ1-1 | - | TRBV30 | - | 12 | TGTGCCTGGGGACTGAGGAACACTGAAGCTTTCTTT | CAWGLRNTEAFF
TRBJ2-1 | TRBD2 | TRBV5-5 | - | 18 | TGTGCCAGCGTCTTTCCCCGGTCCCCCGCGGGAGGGCGACAGGAGCAGTTCTTC | CASVFPRSPAGGRQEQFF
TRBJ1-3 | TRBD1 | TRBV3-1/TRBV3-2 | - | 15 | TGTGCCAGCACTCCCGACAGGGGGGTCGGAAACACCATATATTTT | CASTPDRGVGNTIYF
TRBJ2-5 | TRBD2 | TRBV14 | - | 17 | TGTGCCAGCAGCCAAGGACTAGCGGGAGGGCCCCGGGAGACCCAGTACTTC | CASSQGLAGGPRETQYF
TRBJ2-5 | - | TRBV2 | - | 13 | TGTGCCAGCAAGAATCAGGGTGGGGAGACCCAGTACTTC | CASKNQGGETQYF
TRBJ1-1 | TRBD1 | TRBV13 | - | 18 | TGTGCCAGCAGCTCTAATCCCTCAGACAGGGGGCAAGACACTGAAGCTTTCTTT | CASSSNPSDRGQDTEAFF
TRBJ1-2 | - | TRBV20-1 | - | 10 | TGCAGTGCCCCAGCCTATGGCTACACCTTC | CSAPAYGYTF
TRBJ1-2 | - | TRBV6-1 | - | 14 | TGTGCCAGCAGTGAAAGGGGGGACTACTATGGCTACACCTTC | CASSERGDYYGYTF
TRBJ2-5 | - | TRBV18 | - | 16 | TGTGCCAGCTCACCCGATCAATCCGGGAGCGAAGAGACCCAGTACTTC | CASSPDQSGSEETQYF
TRBJ2-4 | TRBD2 | TRBV30 | - | 16 | TGTGCCTGGAGTGTATTGACTAGCGGGCCCGGTGGTATTCAGTACTTC | CAWSVLTSGPGGIQYF
TRBJ1-6 | - | TRBV14 | - | 13 | TGTGCCACTGCCAGGACCCCAATTTCACCCCTCCACTTT | CATARTPISPLHF
TRBJ2-5 | TRBD2 | TRBV3-1/TRBV3-2 | - | 15 | TGTGCCAGCACCCAACTAGCGGAGGGGGGAGAGACCCAGTACTTC | CASTQLAEGGETQYF
TRBJ1-4 | - | TRBV5-6 | - | 13 | TGTGCCAGCAGCTCGGGGGGCTATGAAAAACTGTTTTTT | CASSSGGYEKLFF
TRBJ2-1 | - | TRBV4-1 | - | 21 | TGCGCCAGCAGCCAAGGGAAGGGAGGGGACAGTAGAGTGAGCTCCTACAATGAGCAGTTCTTC | CASSQGKGGDSRVSSYNEQFF
TRBJ1-2 | TRBD1 | TRBV3-1/TRBV3-2 | - | 15 | TGTGCCAGCAGCCGAACCGGGACAGGACTTTATGGCTACACCTTC | CASSRTGTGLYGYTF
TRBJ2-7 | - | TRBV28 | - | 13 | TGTGCCAGCAGTTACGACAGCTCCTACGAGCAGTACTTC | CASSYDSSYEQYF
TRBJ1-2 | - | TRBV19 | - | 14 | TGTGCCAGTAGTATAGCCGCCAGCCCGATCGGCTACACCTTC | CASSIAASPIGYTF
TRBJ1-5 | - | TRBV6-5 | - | 14 | TGTGCCAGCAGTTCCGGGGCAAGCAATCAGCCCCAGCATTTT | CASSSGASNQPQHF
TRBJ2-1 | - | TRBV7-9 | - | 14 | TGTGCCAGCAGCTTTGAGTTCCTCTACAATGAGCAGTTCTTC | CASSFEFLYNEQFF
TRBJ2-2 | - | TRBV5-1 | - | 14 | TGCGCCAGCAGCTATGGTTGGGGGACCGGGGAGCTGTTTTTT | CASSYGWGTGELFF
TRBJ1-5 | - | TRBV6-5 | - | 15 | TGTGCCAGCAGTTACTCTCGGGGGGGGGACCAGCCCCAGCATTTT | CASSYSRGGDQPQHF
TRBJ1-1 | TRBD1 | TRBV27 | - | 13 | TGTGCCAGCTGGGGACAGGGACGCACTGAAGCTTTCTTT | CASWGQGRTEAFF
TRBJ1-1 | TRBD1 | TRBV3-1/TRBV3-2 | - | 14 | TGTGCCAGCAGCCAAGAGCAGGGGGGCACTGAAGCTTTCTTT | CASSQEQGGTEAFF
TRBJ2-3 | - | TRBV13 | - | 16 | TGTGCCAGCAGCTTAGAGGGCAGCGGTGAGGGGGATACGCAGTATTTT | CASSLEGSGEGDTQYF
TRBJ1-5 | - | TRBV10-2 | - | 14 | TGCGCCACCTCAGACAGCCGAGGCTCCCAGCCCCAGCATTTT | CATSDSRGSQPQHF